Below, one T cell receptor beta chain is given with its context. Germline V gene lookup returns CDR1 SGHAT and CDR2 FQNNGV. V was shortened by 5 bases and J by 6 bases, with 28 bases between the two germline ends. The CDR3 covers 18 residues. Sample treatment: oral pan-JAK inhibitor, 5-10 mg twice daily. CD4+ and CD8+ T cells were sorted from PBMCs stained for CD3, CD4 and CD8. The sample is drawn from a study of CD8+ T cells in alopecia areata. The overall study: Treatment ran 6 to 18 months, with 6 months of follow-up afterward.

Sequencing relied on a cDNA template that was reverse transcribed from extracted RNA. TCRdb keeps only in-frame clones here, not all; method: immunoSEQ multiplex PCR. The table lists approximately 200,000 clones, 45% to 75% of them singletons. Sequenced here: CD4+ T cells sorted from blood, sampled at week 4, from a patient treated with tofacitinib. The chain is built from TRBV11-2 and TRBJ1-2, with D possibly being TRBD1 (6 bases). This receptor was taken from a human donor with alopecia areata. The CDR3 sequence: CASSRSLRGTPRGDGYTF. CDR3 sequence (DNA): TGTGCCAGCAGCCGGAGCTTACGGGGGACACCCCGGGGGGATGGCTACACCTTC.